A single sample is the source of the 11 T cell receptor beta chains below, sequenced in a study of CD8 T cells in ankylosing spondylitis (dated by TCRdb to the late 2010s). Receptor amplification or capture employed 5' RACE. Reads for this sample came from an Illumina HiSeq 2500. In-frame beta chains were kept once TCRdb had trimmed the public reads at Q25 with fastp and called clones with MiXCR. Each entry merges the rows of one CDR3 protein and shows their most common DNA and genes. Recorded for this sample are under 400,000 distinct CDR3 sequences; roughly 10% of them occurred a single time. The ten largest make up roughly 9.2% of the sample. The sequenced sample was blood, either unsorted or a sorted T cell fraction (not recorded which). The receptors derive from a female donor with ankylosing spondylitis or in good health (not recorded which).

This clonotype has more than one count but fewer than ten. J is TRBJ2-1 and V is TRBV15; D is perhaps TRBD2 (6 bases). The V and J ends lost 0 bases and 0 bases respectively, with 15 bases between them. Germline V gene data show CDR1 as LNHNV and CDR2 as YYDKDF (reference sequence). CDR3 length equals 18 residues. The CDR3 nucleotides read TGTGCCACCAGCAGAGAGTCCAGGAGGGTAAGCTCCTACAATGAGCAGTTCTTC. Translating gives CATSRESRRVSSYNEQFF.

V and J are TRBV7-9 and TRBJ2-2; TRBD2 is a possible D gene (6 bases). The CDR3 loop spans 15 amino acids. In germline, CDR1 is SEHNR, CDR2 FQNEAQ (reference sequence). V was clipped by 2 bases and J by 4 bases, with 11 bases between them. In DNA form, the CDR3 reads TGTGCCAGCAGCTTACTTGCGGGGCCCACCGGGGAGCTGTTTTTT. It encodes CASSLLAGPTGELFF.

At least ten counts were recorded for this clonotype. The chain has TRBV20-1 and TRBJ2-1; unclear D gene. The V end lost 0 bases, the J end lost 8 bases, and 20 bases lay between the germline ends. CDR1 DFQATT and CDR2 SNEGSKA come from the germline V gene (reference sequence). The CDR3 is made up of 16 amino acids. CDR3 in DNA: TGCAGTGCTAGAGATCCGCTGGTACAAATTAGGGATGAGCAGTTCTTC. Residues: CSARDPLVQIRDEQFF.

The sample holds a few counts of this clonotype. CDR3 nucleotide sequence: TGCAGTGCTATGAGTTCGGATACGCAGTATTTT. This gives the protein CSAMSSDTQYF. This chain connects TRBV20-1 to TRBJ2-3, with unresolved D. CDR1 DFQATT and CDR2 SNEGSKA come from the germline V gene (reference sequence). V lost 4 bases to trimming and J lost 6 bases, with 8 bases between them. This CDR3 contains 11 residues.

The chain carries TRBV25-1 and TRBJ2-6; D perhaps matches TRBD2 (6 bases). The CDR3 consists of 20 residues. Trimming removed 2 bases from V and 1 base from J, with 21 bases in between. In germline, CDR1 is MGHDK, CDR2 SYGVNS. Here the CDR3 DNA reads TGTGCCAGCAGTGAAATATCGGGGGTAAAGAACAGATCTGGGGCCAACGTCCTGACTTTC. It yields the protein CASSEISGVKNRSGANVLTF.

This clonotype has at least ten counts. J is TRBJ1-4 and V is TRBV5-1; the D is unclear. Trimming stripped 3 bases from V and 11 bases from J, with 14 bases between. CDR1 SGHRS and CDR2 YFSETQ come from the germline V gene. This CDR3 is 13 amino acids long. CDR3 loop: CASSSTSTPKLFF. CDR3 coding DNA: TGCGCCAGCAGCTCCACGTCGACTCCCAAACTGTTTTTT.

As to this clonotype: Given a much more abundant clone one base away, this may be a read error. The chain couples TRBV5-1 to TRBJ2-3; D not resolved. Germline V gene sequence: CDR1 SGHRS, CDR2 YFSETQ. This CDR3 comprises 13 residues. The CDR3 DNA follows: TGCGCCAGCAGCTTGGGGGCCAAGGATACGCGGTATTTT. Translation: CASSLGAKDTRYF. The variable domain in full, with the rest retrieved from reference TRBV5-1 and TRBJ2-3, is KAGVTQTPRYLIKTRGQQVTLSCSPISGHRSVSWYQQTPGQGLQFLFEYFSETQRNKGNFPGRFSGRQFSNSRSEMNVSTLELGDSALYLCASSLGAKDTRYFGPGTRLTVL.

The sample holds many counts of this clonotype. This CDR3 reads CATSTGNSYEQYF. The CDR3 DNA follows: TGTGCCACCTCGACAGGAAACTCCTACGAGCAGTACTTC. V and J are TRBV12-3 or TRBV12-4 and TRBJ2-7; possible D gene TRBD1, 6 bases. Trimming cost V 10 bases and J 0 bases, with 13 bases left between them. This CDR3 is 13 amino acids long.

There are many counts of this clonotype. The rearrangement uses TRBV10-3 and TRBJ2-1, with 9 nucleotides matching TRBD1. V was clipped by 3 bases and J by 7 bases; unmatched bases: 4. The CDR3 runs 14 residues. CDR1 is ENHRY, CDR2 SYGVKD, per germline. CDR3: CAISEGTGHNEQFF. In DNA form, the CDR3 reads TGTGCCATCAGTGAAGGGACAGGGCATAATGAGCAGTTCTTC.

There are many counts of this clonotype. V usage is TRBV11-2 and J usage is TRBJ2-2; D call uncertain. This CDR3 is 14 amino acids long. Germline V gene lookup returns CDR1 SGHAT and CDR2 FQNNGV. The germline V and J ends were trimmed by 0 bases and 7 bases, with 9 bases remaining between them. Written as DNA, the CDR3 is TGTGCCAGCAGCTTAGATTCGGGTATCGGGGAGCTGTTTTTT. Translated: CASSLDSGIGELFF.

Regarding this clonotype: Being one base from a much bigger clone, this may be a read error. The chain has TRBV7-9 and TRBJ1-1; D not certain. CDR1 is SEHNR and CDR2 is FQNEAQ in the germline V gene (reference sequence). CDR3 length: 15 residues. V gave up 3 bases and J gave up 0 bases, with 11 bases separating them. The CDR3 loop reads CASSFVVTVNTEAFF. CDR3 in DNA: TGTGCCAGCAGCTTTGTCGTTACAGTGAACACTGAAGCTTTCTTT.